The 24 T cell receptor beta chains below all came from one sample that was sequenced in a study of blood T cell repertoires in COVID-19. Produced via immunoSEQ multiplex PCR; TCRdb's table is partial and in-frame only. Altogether some 150,000 clones are present, approximately 89% being singletons, with the ten largest covering 0.7% to 0.9%. Sequencing was done on a sample of PBMCs or T cells enriched from blood (not recorded which). The receptors shown here come from a woman under 30 who had recovered from COVID-19.

The chain has TRBV19 and TRBJ1-4; maybe TRBD1 (6 bases). The CDR3 has 15 amino acids. V dropped 3 bases and J dropped 7 bases, with 15 bases sitting between them. Looked up from germline, CDR1 is LNHDA and CDR2 is SQIVND (reference sequence). The DNA for the CDR3 is TGTGCCAGTAGTATTACGGGACAAGGAGGTGAAAAACTGTTTTTT. Translating it yields CASSITGQGGEKLFF.

The chain couples TRBV9 to TRBJ2-1; 7 nucleotides align to TRBD2. The CDR3 totals 13 residues. Trimming at V came to 2 bases and at J to 8 bases, leaving 4 bases not matched to a gene. Germline V gene lookup returns CDR1 SGDLS and CDR2 YYNGEE. For the CDR3, the DNA is TGTGCCAGCAGCGTCGGGACTACCGATGAGCAGTTCTTC. Protein sequence: CASSVGTTDEQFF.

The chain couples TRBV28 to TRBJ1-5, with D possibly TRBD1 on 5 matching bases. Trimming took off 5 bases at V and 4 bases at J, with 15 bases between the two ends. This CDR3 contains 15 residues. Per germline, CDR1 MDHEN and CDR2 SYDVKM. The CDR3 DNA follows: TGTGCCAGCAGTACTGGGGGGTTGCTTAATCAGCCCCAGCATTTT. Translated, it gives CASSTGGLLNQPQHF.

V and J are TRBV7-9 and TRBJ2-7, with 8 bases that match TRBD1. CDR3 size: 15 residues. The V gene's germline CDR1 is SEHNR and CDR2 FQNEAQ (reference sequence). Trimming took 1 base from V and 7 from J; bases not matched to a gene: 9. The CDR3 here is CASSLVGRGPPEQYF. CDR3 in DNA: TGTGCCAGCAGCTTAGTGGGCAGGGGGCCTCCGGAGCAGTACTTC.

The chain has TRBV6-5 and TRBJ2-3, with 9 bases matching TRBD2. Germline CDR1 MNHEY, CDR2 SVGAGI. This CDR3 has 16 residues. V trimming: 0 bases; J trimming: 4 bases; junction bases outside the gene matches: 5. Here the CDR3 DNA reads TGTGCCAGCAGTTACTCACTAGCGGGTCCACCAGATACGCAGTATTTT. This translates into CASSYSLAGPPDTQYF.

The chain links TRBV6-5 to TRBJ2-3; perhaps TRBD2 as D (6 bases). The germline gives CDR1 MNHEY, CDR2 SVGAGI. V was pared by 1 base and J by 5 bases, with 10 bases between. The CDR3 covers 14 residues. CDR3 residues: CASSYYGTQDTQYF. CDR3 in DNA: TGTGCCAGCAGTTACTACGGGACTCAAGATACGCAGTATTTT.

This chain uses TRBV7-9 with TRBJ1-1; 8 nucleotides agree with TRBD1. The J segment lost 7 bases and the V segment lost 9 bases, leaving 4 bases of the junction unmatched. Germline V CDR1 and CDR2: SEHNR, FQNEAQ (reference sequence). CDR3 length: 11 amino acids. CDR3 loop: CASTTGVEAFF. The CDR3 nucleotides read TGTGCCAGTACGACAGGGGTTGAAGCTTTCTTT. Variable domain in full (rest from reference TRBV7-9 and TRBJ1-1): DTGVSQNPRHKITKRGQNVTFRCDPISEHNRLYWYRQTLGQGPEFLTYFQNEAQLEKSRLLSDRFSAERPKGSFSTLEIQRTEQGDSAMYLCASTTGVEAFFGQGTRLTVV.

This chain links TRBV4-1 with TRBJ2-7, with 13 positions matching TRBD2. There are 17 residues in the CDR3. Trimming removed 3 bases from V and 2 bases from J; junction bases left unmatched: 7. Germline values: CDR1 MGHRA, CDR2 YSYEKL. The CDR3 DNA is TGCGCCAGCAGCCATCTCACCGGGACTAGCGGGACCTACGAGCAGTACTTC. Translated, it gives CASSHLTGTSGTYEQYF.

The rearrangement links TRBV5-4 to TRBJ2-7, with D tentatively TRBD2 (6 bases). Germline V CDR1 and CDR2: SGHNT, YYREEE (reference sequence). V was cut by 4 bases and J by 0 bases, with 14 bases left in between. CDR3 size: 15 residues. DNA of the CDR3: TGTGCCAGCAGCCCTCCTCCCGGGAGCTCCTACGAGCAGTACTTC. Protein: CASSPPPGSSYEQYF.

The chain recombines TRBV15 with TRBJ1-6; 9 bases map to TRBD1. The V and J ends lost 2 bases and 5 bases, in that order; junction bases with no gene match: 16. In germline, CDR1 is LNHNV, CDR2 YYDKDF (reference sequence). CDR3 length equals 20 residues. The CDR3, as DNA: TGTGCCACCAGCAGATCCCCGGGACAGGGATTTGATTTTGATAATTCACCCCTCCACTTT. This encodes CATSRSPGQGFDFDNSPLHF.

The rearrangement joins TRBV7-2 to TRBJ2-1; 7 bases agree with TRBD2. The germline V gene has CDR1 SGHTA and CDR2 FQGNSA. The CDR3 is made up of 13 amino acids. V lost 5 bases to trimming and J lost 12 bases; unmatched junction nucleotides: 10. The CDR3 is CASSQTGAGTQFF. In DNA form, the CDR3 reads TGTGCCAGCAGCCAAACGGGAGCGGGAACGCAGTTCTTC.

The J gene is TRBJ2-7, the V gene TRBV4-1; 8 bases are shared with TRBD2. Germline CDR1 reads MGHRA; CDR2 reads YSYEKL. CDR3 size: 15 residues. V shed 1 base, J shed 6 bases, and the junction held 8 bases outside the gene matches. DNA of the CDR3: TGCGCCAGCAGCCAAGGATTAGCGGGACGCGGCGAGCAGTACTTC. Protein product: CASSQGLAGRGEQYF.

The rearrangement joins TRBV19 to TRBJ1-1; 7 positions agree with TRBD1. The trim removed 5 bases at V and 6 bases at J, leaving 12 bases unmatched. Germline loops: CDR1 LNHDA, CDR2 SQIVND (reference sequence). CDR3 length equals 15 residues. Written as DNA, the CDR3 is TGTGCCAGTAGTGCTAGGGCCGGGACAGTCCCTGAAGCTTTCTTT. Translating it yields CASSARAGTVPEAFF.

This clone has a handful of counts. V gene TRBV6-4 combines with J gene TRBJ2-3; 7 nucleotides align to TRBD2. Trimming removed 2 bases from V and 3 bases from J; junction bases left unmatched: 5. The CDR3 contains 15 residues. Germline CDR1 is MRHNA and CDR2 is SNTAGT. CDR3 nucleotide sequence: TGTGCCAGCAGTGACGGGCGGGAGCATACAGATACGCAGTATTTT. It yields the protein CASSDGREHTDTQYF.

This clone appeared once. The rearrangement uses TRBV7-8 and TRBJ2-7, with 14 bases lining up with TRBD2. Germline lookup yields CDR1 SGHVS and CDR2 FQNEAQ. Germline trimming cut 5 bases from V and 6 bases from J; bases unmatched to any gene: 6. The CDR3 consists of 15 residues. In DNA form, the CDR3 reads TGTGCCAGCAGCCGACTAGCGGGAGGGCCGGGCGAGCAGTACTTC. This translates into CASSRLAGGPGEQYF.

This clone has more than one count but fewer than ten. J is TRBJ1-2 and V is TRBV14, with 8 nucleotides matching TRBD1. Per germline, CDR1 SGHDN and CDR2 FVKESK. V shed 4 bases and J 8 bases; nucleotides not matched to a gene: 9. The CDR3 runs to 14 residues. The CDR3 loop reads CASSRQDRASGYTF. Here the CDR3 DNA reads TGTGCCAGCAGCCGGCAGGACAGGGCGAGCGGCTACACCTTC.

The rearrangement joins TRBV7-3 to TRBJ2-7; 8 bases are a match to TRBD1. Germline CDR1 and CDR2: SGHTA and FQGTGA. V was pared by 3 bases and J by 2 bases, with 6 bases of the junction left unmatched. CDR3 length: 15 amino acids. The CDR3 loop reads CASSLGTGLTYEQYF. CDR3 coding DNA: TGTGCCAGCAGCTTGGGGACAGGCCTTACCTACGAGCAGTACTTC. Complete variable domain (other parts from reference TRBV7-3 and TRBJ2-7): GAGVSQTPSNKVTEKGKYVELRCDPISGHTALYWYRQSLGQGPEFLIYFQGTGAADDSGLPNDRFFAVRPEGSVSTLKIQRTERGDSAVYLCASSLGTGLTYEQYFGPGTRLTVT.

The CDR3 sequence is CASSGSGIVTGELFF. The CDR3 DNA is TGCGCCAGCAGCGGAAGCGGGATAGTTACCGGGGAGCTGTTTTTT. This sequence joins TRBV5-1 and TRBJ2-2, with 7 bases fitting TRBD2. The CDR3 runs to 15 residues. Germline trimming cut 4 bases from V and 5 bases from J; bases unmatched to any gene: 8. CDR1 and CDR2 (germline): SGHRS, YFSETQ.

The rearrangement uses TRBV5-8 and TRBJ1-5; D uncertain. The CDR3 runs 16 residues. The V and J ends lost 1 base and 0 bases respectively, with 11 bases between them. The germline V gene has CDR1 SGHTS and CDR2 YDEGEE. DNA of the CDR3: TGTGCCAGCAGCTTGTGGGCAGGCGATAGCAATCAGCCCCAGCATTTT. It codes for CASSLWAGDSNQPQHF. The full variable domain, its missing parts supplied by reference TRBV5-8 and TRBJ1-5, is EAGVTQSPTHLIKTRGQQATLRCSPISGHTSVYWYQQALGLGLQFLLWYDEGEERNRGNFPPRFSGRQFPNYSSELNVNALELEDSALYLCASSLWAGDSNQPQHFGDGTRLSIL.

In its sample, this clone was seen a few times. The V gene is TRBV6-5, the J gene TRBJ2-1; no clear D gene. V lost 10 bases, J lost 2 bases, and 12 bases lay in between. The CDR3 extends over 13 amino acids. The germline CDR1 and CDR2 sequences are MNHEY and SVGAGI. The CDR3 is CATKPTAYNEQFF. The CDR3 DNA reads as TGTGCCACAAAACCGACTGCCTACAATGAGCAGTTCTTC.

This chain connects TRBV18 to TRBJ2-1; 9 bases fit TRBD2. Germline CDR1 reads KGHSH; CDR2 reads LQKENI. Losses at the gene ends were 2 bases for V and 5 bases for J; bases not matched to a gene: 4. The CDR3 contains 15 residues. CDR3 bases: TGTGCCAGCTCACCAATCGCTAGCGGGAACAATGAGCAGTTCTTC. This encodes CASSPIASGNNEQFF.

The chain has TRBV6-5 and TRBJ1-5, with a possible D match to TRBD1 (5 bases). The CDR3 totals 15 residues. Trimming left V 6 bases short and J 6 bases short, with 18 bases between. From germline, CDR1 is MNHEY and CDR2 SVGAGI. The CDR3 loop is CASSVRSGSSQPQHF. CDR3 sequence (DNA): TGTGCCAGCAGCGTAAGATCAGGGTCCAGTCAGCCCCAGCATTTT.

The chain joins TRBV2 to TRBJ2-7; 12 bases agree with TRBD1. The V segment lost 7 bases and the J segment 6 bases; nucleotides outside the gene matches: 13. The CDR3 runs to 16 residues. Germline values: CDR1 SNHLY, CDR2 FYNNEI. CDR3 sequence: CASKGGQGAYLSEQYF. CDR3 in DNA: TGTGCCAGCAAGGGGGGACAGGGGGCGTATTTATCCGAGCAGTACTTC. The full variable domain, completed using reference TRBV2 and TRBJ2-7, is EPEVTQTPSHQVTQMGQEVILRCVPISNHLYFYWYRQILGQKVEFLVSFYNNEISEKSEIFDDQFSVERPDGSNFTLKIRSTKLEDSAMYFCASKGGQGAYLSEQYFGPGTRLTVT.

CDR3 residues: CASSRGTANEKLFF. DNA for the CDR3: TGTGCCAGTAGTAGGGGGACAGCTAATGAAAAACTGTTTTTT. The rearrangement uses TRBV19 and TRBJ1-4, with 7 bases identical to TRBD1. The J segment lost 3 bases and the V segment lost 4 bases, leaving 2 bases of the junction unmatched. This CDR3 has 14 residues. Germline values: CDR1 LNHDA, CDR2 SQIVND (reference sequence).